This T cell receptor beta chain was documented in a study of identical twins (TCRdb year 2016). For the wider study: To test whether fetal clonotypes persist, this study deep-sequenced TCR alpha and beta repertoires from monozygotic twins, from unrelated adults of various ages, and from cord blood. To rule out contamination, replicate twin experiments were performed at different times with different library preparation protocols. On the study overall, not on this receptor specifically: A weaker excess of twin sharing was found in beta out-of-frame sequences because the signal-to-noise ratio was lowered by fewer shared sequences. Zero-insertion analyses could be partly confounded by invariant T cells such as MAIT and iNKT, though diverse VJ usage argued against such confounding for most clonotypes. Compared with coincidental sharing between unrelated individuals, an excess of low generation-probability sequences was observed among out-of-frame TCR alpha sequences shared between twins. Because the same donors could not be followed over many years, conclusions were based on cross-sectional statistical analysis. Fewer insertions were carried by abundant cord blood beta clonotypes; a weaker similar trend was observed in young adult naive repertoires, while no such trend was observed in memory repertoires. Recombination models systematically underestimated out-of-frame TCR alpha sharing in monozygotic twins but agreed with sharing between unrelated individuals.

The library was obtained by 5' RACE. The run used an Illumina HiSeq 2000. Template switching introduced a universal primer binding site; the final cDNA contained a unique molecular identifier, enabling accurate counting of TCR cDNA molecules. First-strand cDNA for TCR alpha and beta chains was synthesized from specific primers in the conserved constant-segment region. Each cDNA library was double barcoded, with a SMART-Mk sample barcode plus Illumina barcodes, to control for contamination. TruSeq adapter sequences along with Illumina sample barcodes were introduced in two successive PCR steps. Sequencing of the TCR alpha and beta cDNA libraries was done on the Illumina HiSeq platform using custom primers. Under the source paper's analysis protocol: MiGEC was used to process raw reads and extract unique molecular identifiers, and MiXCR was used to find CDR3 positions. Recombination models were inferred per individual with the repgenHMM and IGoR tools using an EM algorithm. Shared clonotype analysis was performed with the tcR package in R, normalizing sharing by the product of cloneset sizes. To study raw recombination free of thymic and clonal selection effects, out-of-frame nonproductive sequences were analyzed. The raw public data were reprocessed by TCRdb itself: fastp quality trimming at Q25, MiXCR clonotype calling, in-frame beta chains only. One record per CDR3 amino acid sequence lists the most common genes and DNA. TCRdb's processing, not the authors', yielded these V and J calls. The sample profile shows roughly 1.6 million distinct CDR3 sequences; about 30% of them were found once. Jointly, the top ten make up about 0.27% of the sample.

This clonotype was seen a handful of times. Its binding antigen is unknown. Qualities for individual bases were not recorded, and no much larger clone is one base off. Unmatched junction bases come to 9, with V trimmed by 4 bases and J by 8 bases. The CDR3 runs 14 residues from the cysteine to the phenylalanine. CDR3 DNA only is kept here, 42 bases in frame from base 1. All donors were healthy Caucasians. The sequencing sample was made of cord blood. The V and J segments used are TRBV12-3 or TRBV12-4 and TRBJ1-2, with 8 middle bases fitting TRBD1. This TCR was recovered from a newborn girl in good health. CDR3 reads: CASSYPDRAEGYTF. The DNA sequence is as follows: TGTGCCAGCAGTTACCCGGACAGGGCGGAGGGCTACACCTTC.